A selection of T cell receptor beta chains follows, all from one sample in a study of cytomegalovirus exposure and HLA in healthy donors. Clones were sequenced by immunoSEQ multiplex PCR, and TCRdb holds only the in-frame ones, with some missing. Of about 180,000 clones in the sample, roughly 89% were seen once. Material: PBMCs. The source of these receptors is a woman aged 25 to 45 in good health and CMV-seronegative. Each CDR3 is given with its conserved first and last residue. D genes are given only for firm matches. Size values are once, few and many counts, or a class for expanded clones, and some rows have none.

once	-	TRBV5-5	TRBJ1-1	TGTGCCAGCAGCTTGGCGGGTAACACTGAAGCTTTCTTT	CASSLAGNTEAFF
-	-	TRBV5-1	TRBJ1-1	TGCGCCAGCAGCCTACAGGGAAACACTGAAGCTTTCTTT	CASSLQGNTEAFF
-	-	TRBV4-1	TRBJ1-2	TGCGCCAGCAGCCAGTCCCCGGTGGACTATGGCTACACCTTC	CASSQSPVDYGYTF
few	-	TRBV5-1	TRBJ1-1	TGCGCCAGCAGCTCGTCCCGGGACATCCCTAACACTGAAGCTTTCTTT	CASSSSRDIPNTEAFF
-	-	TRBV7-9	TRBJ2-7	TGTGCCAGCAGCTCCCCGCCCGGGGACTACGAGCAGTACTTC	CASSSPPGDYEQYF
-	TRBD2	TRBV9	TRBJ2-3	TGTGCCAGCAGCTCTAGCGGGGGTCAGGCCACAGATACGCAGTATTTT	CASSSSGGQATDTQYF
-	-	TRBV10-3	TRBJ2-7	TGTGCCATCATGGGGGGGCTTTTTGACGAGCAGTACTTC	CAIMGGLFDEQYF
-	TRBD2	TRBV11-2	TRBJ2-2	TGTGCCAGCAGCTTAGATTCGGGGACTAGCGGGGCATGGGAGCTGTTTTTT	CASSLDSGTSGAWELFF
-	-	TRBV29-1	TRBJ1-1	TGCAGCGTACTGGCAGGCAGAAGGACTGAAGCTTTCTTT	CSVLAGRRTEAFF
-	-	TRBV19	TRBJ1-2	TGTGCCAGTAGTCCTCAGGGAAACTATGGCTACACCTTC	CASSPQGNYGYTF
-	TRBD1	TRBV5-4	TRBJ2-1	TGTGCCAGCAGCTCGGGACAGGCCTACAATGAGCAGTTCTTC	CASSSGQAYNEQFF
-	-	TRBV4-1	TRBJ1-2	TGCGCCAGCAGCCTAGGCACGGGAGCGGATGGCTACACCTTC	CASSLGTGADGYTF
-	TRBD2	TRBV7-7	TRBJ2-3	TGTGCCAGCAGCTTAGGGGTAGCGGGGGGGGCAGATACGCAGTATTTT	CASSLGVAGGADTQYF
-	-	TRBV7-9	TRBJ1-2	TGTGCCAGCAGCTTAGGAGATATTAACTATGGCTACACCTTC	CASSLGDINYGYTF
few	-	TRBV5-6	TRBJ1-1	TGTGCCAGCAGCCCCCGCGGGGGCACTGAAGCTTTCTTT	CASSPRGGTEAFF
-	TRBD1	TRBV7-2	TRBJ2-3	TGTGCCAGCAGCGCGACCAGGGGGCTTCGGGGAGATACGCAGTATTTT	CASSATRGLRGDTQYF
few	-	TRBV18	TRBJ1-5	TGTGCCAGCTCAAGAGGGGGTTGGGATCAGCCCCAGCATTTT	CASSRGGWDQPQHF
-	TRBD2	TRBV7-7	TRBJ2-5	TGTGCCAGCAGCTCCACGGGGGGGTACCAAGAGACCCAGTACTTC	CASSSTGGYQETQYF
-	-	TRBV5-1	TRBJ1-1	TGCGCCAGCAGCGCCCGAAGCGGGAACACTGAAGCTTTCTTT	CASSARSGNTEAFF
-	-	TRBV5-6	TRBJ1-3	TGTGCCAGCAGCCCGACCTTGAGGTCCGCTGGAAACACCATATATTTT	CASSPTLRSAGNTIYF
-	TRBD1	TRBV19	TRBJ2-7	TGTGCCAGTAGTATAGGCAGGGGGCAAACCTACGAGCAGTACTTC	CASSIGRGQTYEQYF
few	-	TRBV5-1	TRBJ1-2	TGCGCCAGCAGCTTGGACAGGGTCGGGTTCGACTACACCTTC	CASSLDRVGFDYTF
-	-	TRBV7-9	TRBJ1-6	TGTGCCAGCAGCCGGGACATCGCAACCAATAATTCACCCCTCCACTTT	CASSRDIATNNSPLHF
many	-	TRBV18	TRBJ2-5	TGTGCCAGCTCTCCCTGGGGGGAAGAGACCCAGTACTTC	CASSPWGEETQYF
-	-	TRBV6-5	TRBJ2-7	TGTGCCAGCAGTTTCTTTGCGGGCTACGAGCAGTACTTC	CASSFFAGYEQYF
-	TRBD1	TRBV7-9	TRBJ2-7	TGTGCCAGCAGCGTGGACAGGGGGATTTACGAGCAGTACTTC	CASSVDRGIYEQYF
-	-	TRBV12-5	TRBJ1-1	TGTGCTAGTGGTTCTCCACCGGACACAACTCTACTAATGAACACTGAAGCTTTCTTT	CASGSPPDTTLLMNTEAFF
-	TRBD2	TRBV7-9	TRBJ2-1	TGTGCCAGCAGCCCCAGGACTAGCGGGCAGCAGTTCTTC	CASSPRTSGQQFF
-	-	TRBV6-6	TRBJ1-6	TGTGCCAGCAGTAGGGCAGGGAATAATTCACCCCTCCACTTT	CASSRAGNNSPLHF
-	-	TRBV5-1	TRBJ1-1	TGCGCCAGCAGCTTCAGCGGCGGAGGGACTGAAGCTTTCTTT	CASSFSGGGTEAFF
-	-	TRBV7-4	TRBJ2-7	TGTGCCAGCAGCTTAGGTCTTCCGGACAGATCTTTCGAGCAGTACTTC	CASSLGLPDRSFEQYF